This T cell receptor (beta chain) was profiled in a study of T cells in Graves' hyperthyroidism and ophthalmopathy (dated by TCRdb to between 2019 and 2020). General notes on the study: Peripheral blood samples were taken at the time of initial diagnosis, prior to any treatment. A discovery cohort of about a hundred patients, approximately 45 with Graves' ophthalmopathy and approximately 60 with stable Graves' hyperthyroidism, was used to find distinguishing TCR V-J signatures. Once sampling was done, hyperthyroidism patients were given methimazole at a starting dose of 30 mg daily, whereas ophthalmopathy patients were given high-dose intravenous methylprednisolone. The 100 discovery patients were randomly divided into training and test sets at a 7:3 ratio. In several Graves' hyperthyroidism patients, the study also compared T-cell repertoires from thyroid tissue with T-cell repertoires from blood. According to the paper, TCR Vbeta CDR3 sequencing was carried out on around 140 peripheral blood samples, which came from around 43 ophthalmopathy, approximately 78 hyperthyroidism and around 17 progressor patients. Whether ophthalmopathy could be predicted prospectively was tested in an independent validation cohort made up of under 20 hyperthyroidism patients plus 17 patients who later progressed to ophthalmopathy. The full study reports these points: In validation, the model predicted progression to ophthalmopathy a median of about 6.8 months before onset, with about 64% sensitivity and roughly 73% specificity. Most expanded thyroid clonotypes (frequency above 0.001) were also detected in blood, a finding suggesting that blood repertoires may reflect thyroid immune responses. Sample size was not statistically predetermined, and blinding of investigators to group allocation was not performed. A model built on a 13 V-J signature distinguished ophthalmopathy from stable hyperthyroidism, reaching around 88% sensitivity and 81% to 83% specificity in cross-validation and 80%/75% in testing.

Stable Graves' hyperthyroidism was defined as no progression to ophthalmopathy during 18 months of follow-up. Hyperthyroidism patients were newly diagnosed, with disease duration under 2 months, and aged 18 to 65 years. Exclusion was applied to patients with uncontrolled infections, other autoimmune diseases, pregnancy or lactation. Diagnoses relied on clinical symptoms, serum thyroxine and TRAb, thyroid ultrasound and orbital computed tomography. Ficoll-Paque density gradient centrifugation was used to isolate PBMCs from 8 to 10 ml of fresh peripheral blood. Total RNA was extracted with Trizol reagent, and quality was checked on an Agilent 2100 Bioanalyzer. In this sample, this clonotype turned up many times. What antigen it recognizes has not been identified. No much larger clone is present one base from it, and per-base qualities are unavailable. V is cut by 7 bases and J by 4 bases, and the space between the germline ends is 16 bases. CDR1 and CDR2, per the germline V gene, are SNHLY and FYNNEI. The CDR3, from cysteine to phenylalanine, totals 15 residues. This entry keeps only the CDR3 DNA: 45 bases, framed from base 1.

TCR beta CDR3 regions were amplified from RNA transcripts. The first round of RT-PCR for the TCR CDR3 was performed with the HTBI primer set and the Qiagen OneStep RT-PCR kit. A second multiplex PCR round built the libraries, followed by size selection and purification. The libraries were sequenced on an Illumina HiSeq2000 using paired-end 100 bp reads. For the original study's pipeline: SOAPnuke was used to process the raw data, with reads discarded if the reads contained adapters or uncalled bases, had a mean Phred below 15, or lacked an exact constant-primer or identifier match. COPE v1.2.5 was used to merge the high-quality paired reads, and each unique nucleotide sequence was defined as a clonotype. MiTCR v1.1 was used to align the clonotypes against IMGT TRBV, TRBD and TRBJ reference segments. Analysis was restricted to V-J combinations with a frequency above 0.0001, which covered about 99% of repertoires. A TCS score was defined as the ratio of F50 (clonal expansion) to E x V (chaos), with BLOSUM62-based TCRdist applied between CDR3 peptides within each V-J. Welch's t-statistics and random forest reduced approximately 520 V-J features to 13, which were used in a naive Bayes classifier (R e1071). The public reads were reprocessed in TCRdb via fastp at Q25 and MiXCR, keeping in-frame beta chains. Each CDR3 protein gets just one entry, which takes the most common genes and DNA from the rows behind it. The V and J calls were not made by the authors but by TCRdb's processing. The sample profile shows 300,000 to 450,000 distinct CDR3 sequences; about 14% of them were found once. Approximately 10% of the sample is in the top ten clones.

Input material: blood. The sequence was obtained from a woman aged 60 to 75 with Graves' hyperthyroidism. The sequence links TRBV2 to TRBJ1-4; TRBD1 is perhaps the D gene, given 6 matching bases. In nucleotide form, the sequence is TGTGCCAGCACCAGGACAGACTCCCTTAATGAAAAACTGTTTTTT. Translated, it gives CASTRTDSLNEKLFF.